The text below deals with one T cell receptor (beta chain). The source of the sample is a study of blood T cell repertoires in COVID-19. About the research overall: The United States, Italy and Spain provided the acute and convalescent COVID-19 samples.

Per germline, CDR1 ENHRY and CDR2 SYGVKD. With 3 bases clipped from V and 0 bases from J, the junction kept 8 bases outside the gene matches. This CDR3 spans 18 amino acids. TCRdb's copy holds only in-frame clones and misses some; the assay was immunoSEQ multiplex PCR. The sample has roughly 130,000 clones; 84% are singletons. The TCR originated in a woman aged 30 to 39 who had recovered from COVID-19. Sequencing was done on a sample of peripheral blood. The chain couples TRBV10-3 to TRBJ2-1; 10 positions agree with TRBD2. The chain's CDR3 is CAISDGAGGIVSYNEQFF. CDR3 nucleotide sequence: TGTGCCATCAGTGACGGAGCGGGAGGGATAGTCTCCTACAATGAGCAGTTCTTC.